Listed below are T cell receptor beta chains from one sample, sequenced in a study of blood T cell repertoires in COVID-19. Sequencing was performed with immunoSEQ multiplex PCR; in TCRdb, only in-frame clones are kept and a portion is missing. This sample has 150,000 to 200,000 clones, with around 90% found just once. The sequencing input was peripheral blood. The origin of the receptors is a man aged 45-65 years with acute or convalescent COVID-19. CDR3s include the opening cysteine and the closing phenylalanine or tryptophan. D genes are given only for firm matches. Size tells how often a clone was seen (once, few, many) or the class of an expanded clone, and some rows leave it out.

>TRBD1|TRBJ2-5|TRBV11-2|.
CASSLGQGVRETQYF
TGTGCCAGCAGCCTCGGACAGGGTGTCAGGGAGACCCAGTACTTC
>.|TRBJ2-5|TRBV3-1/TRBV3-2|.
CASSHSRGSQYQETQYF
TGTGCCAGCAGCCATTCCCGGGGGTCGCAGTACCAAGAGACCCAGTACTTC
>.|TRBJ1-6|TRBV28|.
CASRPPDGDNSPLHF
TGTGCCAGCAGACCCCCGGACGGGGATAATTCACCCCTCCACTTT
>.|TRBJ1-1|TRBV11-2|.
CASSETGTLNTEAFF
TGTGCCAGCAGCGAAACCGGGACACTGAACACTGAAGCTTTCTTT
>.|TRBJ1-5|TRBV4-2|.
CASSQPPGNPENSNQPQHF
TGTGCCAGCAGCCAACCCCCGGGAAACCCGGAAAATAGCAATCAGCCCCAGCATTTT
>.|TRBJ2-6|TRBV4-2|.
CASSQLEGGSGANVLTF
TGTGCCAGCAGCCAACTGGAAGGGGGCTCTGGGGCCAACGTCCTGACTTTC
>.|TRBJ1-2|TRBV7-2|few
CASSVTGIYGYTF
TGTGCCAGCAGCGTAACAGGGATCTATGGCTACACCTTC
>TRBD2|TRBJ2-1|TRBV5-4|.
CASSLTSGGGNEQFF
TGTGCCAGCAGCTTAACGAGCGGGGGGGGAAATGAGCAGTTCTTC
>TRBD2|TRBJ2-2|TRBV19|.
CASSILAGVAGELFF
TGTGCCAGTAGTATACTAGCGGGGGTGGCCGGGGAGCTGTTTTTT
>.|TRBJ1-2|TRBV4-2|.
CASSLYRTNYGYTF
TGTGCCAGCAGCCTCTACAGGACTAACTATGGCTACACCTTC
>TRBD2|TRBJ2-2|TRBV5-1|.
CASSSGTSVPGELFF
TGCGCCAGCAGCTCCGGGACTAGCGTTCCCGGGGAGCTGTTTTTT
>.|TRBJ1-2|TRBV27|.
CASSPQGRTNGYTF
TGTGCCAGCAGTCCACAGGGAAGGACCAATGGCTACACCTTC
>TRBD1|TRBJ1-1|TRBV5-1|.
CASTLTGGNTEAFF
TGCGCCAGCACCTTGACAGGGGGGAACACTGAAGCTTTCTTT
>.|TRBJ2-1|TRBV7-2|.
CASSLVSSNNEQFF
TGTGCCAGCAGCTTAGTGAGCTCAAACAATGAGCAGTTCTTC
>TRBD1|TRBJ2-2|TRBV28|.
CASSLGTANTGELFF
TGTGCCAGCAGTTTAGGGACAGCGAACACCGGGGAGCTGTTTTTT
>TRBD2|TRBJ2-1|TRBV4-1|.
CASSQEVASGYNEQFF
TGCGCCAGCAGCCAAGAAGTGGCTAGCGGATACAATGAGCAGTTCTTC
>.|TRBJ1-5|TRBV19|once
CASSYGTSTNQPQHF
TGTGCCAGTAGTTACGGGACAAGTACAAATCAGCCCCAGCATTTT